These 7 T cell receptor beta chains originate from one sample sequenced in a study of OX40 agonist ivuxolimab in advanced cancers. Receptor libraries were prepared by the immunoSEQ multiplex PCR assay. TCRdb limited this immuneACCESS table to in-frame rearrangements with V and J called. A share of clones is missing; checked studies link under half to unresolved V genes, and the rest is unexplained. Here the sample has tens of thousands of clones; 82% occur a single time. The biggest ten clones account for about a fifth of the sample. Here the sequenced sample was CD4+ or CD8+ T cells sorted from blood, taken in a trial of the OX40 agonist ivuxolimab. The origin of the receptors is an adult with an advanced solid tumor such as melanoma, head and neck, liver or kidney cancer.

The chain has TRBV11-3 and TRBJ1-1; TRBD1 is a possible D gene (6 bases). Germline V CDR1 and CDR2: SGHNT, YENEEA. The CDR3 runs to 13 residues. Trimming pared 1 base from V and 8 bases from J, leaving 11 bases between. The CDR3 DNA follows: TGTGCCAGCAGCTTAGCTTCGACAGGAGAAGCTTTCTTT. Encoded protein: CASSLASTGEAFF.

The V and J genes are TRBV5-6 and TRBJ1-1, with D possibly TRBD1 on 6 matching bases. Trimming took 4 bases from V and 12 from J, leaving 25 bases between them. The CDR3 has 15 residues. The germline V gene encodes CDR1 SGHDT and CDR2 YYEEEE. The CDR3 coding sequence is TGTGCCAGCAGCACTTATTCACGGACAGCAGGGGAGACTTTCTTT. This gives the protein CASSTYSRTAGETFF.

The chain joins TRBV2 to TRBJ2-6; D may be TRBD1 (6 bases). V was pared by 3 bases and J by 4 bases, with 10 bases between. CDR3 length: 15 residues. Per germline, CDR1 SNHLY and CDR2 FYNNEI. CDR3: CASSDRGSGANVLTF. The CDR3 DNA follows: TGTGCCAGCAGTGATAGGGGGTCAGGGGCCAACGTCCTGACTTTC. Full variable domain (rest looked up from reference TRBV2 and TRBJ2-6): EPEVTQTPSHQVTQMGQEVILRCVPISNHLYFYWYRQILGQKVEFLVSFYNNEISEKSEIFDDQFSVERPDGSNFTLKIRSTKLEDSAMYFCASSDRGSGANVLTFGAGSRLTVL.

This chain uses TRBV28 with TRBJ1-4; 9 positions match TRBD1. J gave up 7 bases and V 6 bases, and 6 bases lay outside the gene matches. In germline, CDR1 is MDHEN, CDR2 SYDVKM. The CDR3 has 14 amino acids. CDR3 coding DNA: TGTGCCAGCAGAGGACAGGGGCCTGTTGAAAAACTGTTTTTT. Translated, it gives CASRGQGPVEKLFF.

The CDR3 spells CASSYGSQGRNYGYTF. The CDR3 DNA reads as TGTGCCAGCAGTTATGGGTCCCAGGGAAGGAACTATGGCTACACCTTC. V is TRBV6-5 and J is TRBJ1-2; weak D call: TRBD1 (5 bases). Germline CDR1 is MNHEY and CDR2 is SVGAGI. V was trimmed by 3 bases and J by 2 bases, leaving 16 bases between them. The CDR3 covers 16 residues.

In its sample, this clone was seen a few times. The chain recombines TRBV6-5 with TRBJ1-2; 10 nucleotides line up with TRBD1. The CDR3 contains 16 residues. V lost 2 bases to trimming and J lost 2 bases; unmatched junction nucleotides: 5. The germline V gene encodes CDR1 MNHEY and CDR2 SVGAGI. The CDR3 region has the DNA TGTGCCAGCAGTTACACACGGACAGGGGGGAACTATGGCTACACCTTC. It yields the protein CASSYTRTGGNYGYTF.

This clone was counted between two and nine times. V is TRBV27 and J is TRBJ2-7; D is undetermined. V was pared by 5 bases and J by 6 bases, with 17 bases between. The CDR3 sequence is 14 residues long. Looked up from germline, CDR1 is MNHEY and CDR2 is SMNVEV (reference sequence). The CDR3 nucleotides read TGTGCCAGCAGTCCAGAGGACCCTTCGGGCGAGCAGTACTTC. It translates to CASSPEDPSGEQYF.